The TCR beta chain under discussion was sequenced for a study of regulatory T cells in long-lasting Graves disease. This clonotype appeared many times. Regarding time point: newly diagnosed GD, antithyroid drugs for less than 3 months. Following extraction of RNA from PBMCs, that RNA was used to make the TCR library. HTBI primers from iRepertoire and Arm-PCR of CDR3 regions yielded the TCR beta libraries. One entry per CDR3 protein, called by TCRdb with MiXCR from the multiplex PCR reads. The data hold a few hundred thousand distinct CDR3 sequences, with about a sixth observed a single time. V gave up 4 bases and J gave up 4 bases, with 12 bases separating them. The CDR3 length is 13 residues. Germline V CDR1 and CDR2: SQVTM, ANQGSEA. This sample also appeared in a second study, on T cells in Graves' hyperthyroidism and ophthalmopathy.

The input for sequencing was peripheral blood mononuclear cells (PBMCs), taken at new diagnosis, from a patient treated with antithyroid drugs. This TCR was recovered from a woman aged 18-29 years with Graves disease. J is TRBJ2-3 and V is TRBV29-1; D is uncertain. The CDR3 DNA is TGCAGCGTTGGTGTGGGCCGGGCAGATACGCAGTATTTT. Its protein is CSVGVGRADTQYF.